These 3 T cell receptor beta chains came from one sample sequenced in a study of control samples from healthy donors and cancer patients. Assay used: immunoSEQ multiplex PCR; TCRdb lists only in-frame clones, some missing. The sample holds around 190,000 clones; about 90% are singletons and the top ten take approximately 1.4%. The sample consisted of blood. These receptors came from a woman in her 50s in good health.

This sequence joins TRBV5-6 and TRBJ1-2; no firm D call. The CDR3 is 12 residues long. Trimming took off 0 bases at V and 9 bases at J, with 9 bases between the two ends. Germline CDR1 SGHDT, CDR2 YYEEEE. CDR3 bases: TGTGCCAGCAGCTTGGATCCTAGTCGCTACACCTTC. It is translated as CASSLDPSRYTF.

The genes are TRBV30 and TRBJ1-2, with TRBD1 identical over 7 bases. The CDR3 is 12 residues long. The J segment lost 7 bases and the V segment lost 4 bases, leaving 6 bases of the junction unmatched. The germline CDR1 and CDR2 sequences are GTSNPN and SVGIG (reference sequence). CDR3 loop: CAWMRDRVGYTF. The CDR3 nucleotides read TGTGCCTGGATGCGAGACAGGGTTGGCTACACCTTC.

The rearrangement uses TRBV28 and TRBJ1-1, with D perhaps matching TRBD1 (5 bases). CDR3 length equals 12 residues. Trimming took off 3 bases at V and 4 bases at J, with 6 bases between the two ends. Germline CDR1 reads MDHEN; CDR2 reads SYDVKM. CDR3 sequence reads: CASSFGATEAFF. The CDR3 nucleotides read TGTGCCAGCAGTTTTGGGGCCACTGAAGCTTTCTTT.